This passage covers 11 T cell receptor beta chains from one sample sequenced in a study of T cell changes during pregnancy in multiple sclerosis. Assay used: immunoSEQ multiplex PCR; TCRdb lists only in-frame clones, some missing. The repertoire consists of approximately 30,000 clones, with nearly 90% occurring once and the leading ten covering around 10%. This specimen was CD8+ T cells from peripheral blood mononuclear cells, taken in the third trimester of pregnancy. The receptors derive from a female donor with multiple sclerosis, enrolled in a pregnancy study.

The table lists this clone with a few counts. CDR3 sequence reads: CASSLGAAFNTEAFF. The CDR3 DNA sequence: TGTGCCAGCAGTTTAGGGGCAGCATTTAACACTGAAGCTTTCTTT. The chain combines TRBV27 with TRBJ1-1; tentatively, D is TRBD1 (5 bases). CDR3 length: 15 amino acids. The V end was cut by 2 bases, the J end by 2 bases, with 12 bases between. From germline, CDR1 is MNHEY and CDR2 SMNVEV (reference sequence).

This clone was observed a single time. The gene calls are TRBV9 and TRBJ2-3, with TRBD2 identical over 11 bases. V lost 3 bases to trimming and J lost 2 bases; unmatched junction nucleotides: 5. The CDR3 totals 16 residues. Germline V gives CDR1 SGDLS, CDR2 YYNGEE. DNA of the CDR3: TGTGCCAGCAGCGCGCTAGCGGGAGGATACACAGATACGCAGTATTTT. It is translated as CASSALAGGYTDTQYF.

This clone was found once. The chain employs TRBV27 and TRBJ2-3; D is unclear. Deletions cut 6 bases from V and 4 bases from J, with 8 bases between. This CDR3 comprises 12 residues. The germline gives CDR1 MNHEY, CDR2 SMNVEV (reference sequence). This CDR3 reads CASSYRADTQYF. The CDR3 coding sequence is TGTGCCAGCAGCTACAGAGCAGATACGCAGTATTTT.

This sequence joins TRBV9 and TRBJ2-2; 9 bases are shared with TRBD1. In germline, CDR1 is SGDLS, CDR2 YYNGEE. V was pared by 0 bases and J by 4 bases, with 1 base of the junction left unmatched. This CDR3 is 15 amino acids long. This chain's CDR3 is CASSVGDRVTGELFF. In nucleotides, the CDR3 is TGTGCCAGCAGCGTAGGGGACAGGGTCACCGGGGAGCTGTTTTTT.

On this clone itself: This CDR3 is also generated by other DNA sequences in the sample. This chain joins TRBV29-1 and TRBJ1-1, with TRBD1 matching over 9 bases. There are 12 residues in the CDR3. CDR1 and CDR2 (germline): SQVTM, ANQGSEA. V shed 7 bases, J shed 7 bases, and the junction held 7 bases outside the gene matches. This chain's CDR3 is CSALTGGREAFF. The CDR3 region has the DNA TGCAGCGCTCTGACAGGGGGGCGTGAAGCTTTCTTT.

The chain carries TRBV29-1 and TRBJ2-2, with TRBD1 as a possible D gene (5 bases). The CDR3 is made up of 14 amino acids. V lost 1 base to trimming and J lost 1 base, with 7 bases between them. Germline CDR1 SQVTM, CDR2 ANQGSEA. The CDR3 reads CSVEVGRNTGELFF. The CDR3 region has the DNA TGCAGCGTTGAAGTGGGGCGGAACACCGGGGAGCTGTTTTTT.

This clone has just a few counts. The chain has TRBV6-1 and TRBJ2-1; 10 nucleotides line up with TRBD2. The junction had 6 bases not matched to a gene; V was cut back by 4 bases and J by 6 bases. The CDR3 has 15 amino acids. Germline values: CDR1 MNHNS, CDR2 SASEGT. CDR3 sequence: CASSGKASGGNEQFF. DNA for the CDR3: TGTGCCAGCAGTGGTAAGGCTAGCGGGGGCAATGAGCAGTTCTTC.

The chain carries TRBV6-5 and TRBJ2-7; D not certain. CDR3 length equals 13 residues. V gave up 2 bases and J gave up 2 bases, with 7 bases separating them. Germline lookup yields CDR1 MNHEY and CDR2 SVGAGI. CDR3 residues: CASSYSSTYEQYF. The CDR3 DNA sequence: TGTGCCAGCAGTTACAGCTCTACCTACGAGCAGTACTTC.

V usage is TRBV6-6 and J usage is TRBJ1-4; D perhaps matches TRBD1 (6 bases). Germline lookup yields CDR1 MNHNY and CDR2 SVGAGI (reference sequence). This CDR3 region has 14 residues. Deletions cut 1 base from V and 6 bases from J, with 9 bases between. In DNA form, the CDR3 reads TGTGCCAGCAGTTACTACAGGGCGGATGAAAAACTGTTTTTT. Its protein product is CASSYYRADEKLFF.

For the CDR3, the DNA is TGTGCCAGCAGTTTAACCCCCGGGACACATGAAAAACTGTTTTTT. It codes for CASSLTPGTHEKLFF. The V call is TRBV28, the J call TRBJ1-4, with D possibly matching TRBD1 (6 bases). The CDR3 has 15 residues. The V and J ends lost 2 bases and 6 bases respectively, with 13 bases between them. Germline CDR1 and CDR2: MDHEN and SYDVKM.

The chain joins TRBV5-1 to TRBJ2-7; D is perhaps TRBD1 (6 bases). V lost 4 bases to trimming and J lost 5 bases, with 19 bases between them. CDR3 size: 15 residues. The germline gives CDR1 SGHRS, CDR2 YFSETQ. The CDR3 DNA is TGCGCCAGCAGCCACGACGGGACATCCTACGACGAGCAGTACTTC. Translating it yields CASSHDGTSYDEQYF. Full variable domain (remainder filled in from reference TRBV5-1 and TRBJ2-7): KAGVTQTPRYLIKTRGQQVTLSCSPISGHRSVSWYQQTPGQGLQFLFEYFSETQRNKGNFPGRFSGRQFSNSRSEMNVSTLELGDSALYLCASSHDGTSYDEQYFGPGTRLTVT.